Presented here are 8 T cell receptor beta chains from one specimen sequenced in a study of blood T cell repertoires in COVID-19. TCRdb's table, derived via immunoSEQ multiplex PCR, lists solely in-frame clones and lacks some. The sample yields about 240,000 clones, approximately 78% seen once. Source material: peripheral blood. Receptors originate from a woman aged 18-29 years with acute or convalescent COVID-19.

The chain links TRBV28 to TRBJ2-1; TRBD2 might be the D (5 bases). Trimming left V 7 bases short and J 8 bases short, with 18 bases between. The CDR3 is 14 amino acids. Germline loops: CDR1 MDHEN, CDR2 SYDVKM. The CDR3 protein is CASKIASGSDEQFF. CDR3 DNA: TGTGCCAGCAAAATAGCGTCTGGGTCCGATGAGCAGTTCTTC.

This clone came up a few times. The chain recombines TRBV27 with TRBJ2-3, with TRBD2 matching 8 bases. The CDR3 extends over 19 amino acids. Germline V CDR1 and CDR2: MNHEY, SMNVEV (reference sequence). J lost 0 bases, V lost 3 bases, and 14 bases had no gene match. The DNA of the CDR3 is TGTGCCAGCAGTTTTCGGCTAGCGGGCCTCCTGTCTAGCACAGATACGCAGTATTTT. Translation gives CASSFRLAGLLSSTDTQYF.

V gene TRBV7-8 combines with J gene TRBJ2-1; maybe TRBD1 (5 bases). CDR3 size: 13 residues. V was trimmed by 5 bases and J by 5 bases, leaving 10 bases between them. Germline V gene sequence: CDR1 SGHVS, CDR2 FQNEAQ. CDR3 in DNA: TGTGCCAGCAGCCGTACCAGGGACAATGAGCAGTTCTTC. As protein: CASSRTRDNEQFF.

This clone has just one count. The V call is TRBV28, the J call TRBJ2-5; D is undetermined. The germline V gene encodes CDR1 MDHEN and CDR2 SYDVKM. Trimming shortened V by 5 bases and J by 1 base, and 8 bases separated the two germline ends. The CDR3 has 13 residues. DNA of the CDR3: TGTGCCAGCAGTCCACATATCCAAGAGACCCAGTACTTC. Protein product: CASSPHIQETQYF.

This clone was seen a few times. One end of the junction does not line up with germline, which may come from a read error. The V and J genes are TRBV7-7 and TRBJ2-5; TRBD1 matches 7 bases. The CDR3 loop spans 15 amino acids. Germline assignment: CDR1 SSHAT and CDR2 FNYEAQ (reference sequence). The CDR3 region has the DNA TGTGCTAGCAGCTTATCCAGGGGGTGGCAAGAGACCCAGTACTTC. It is translated as CASSLSRGWQETQYF.

The chain uses TRBV11-2 and TRBJ2-5; 7 bases agree with TRBD2. The CDR3 extends over 15 amino acids. Germline lookup yields CDR1 SGHAT and CDR2 FQNNGV. The V segment lost 8 bases and the J segment 5 bases; nucleotides outside the gene matches: 14. For the CDR3, the DNA is TGTGCCAGCGGGGCAAGCGGGACCCACGGGGAGACCCAGTACTTC. Protein product: CASGASGTHGETQYF.

This chain joins TRBV4-1 and TRBJ1-1, with 8 bases matching TRBD1. The CDR3 length is 15 residues. In germline, CDR1 is MGHRA, CDR2 YSYEKL. J lost 5 bases, V lost 3 bases, and 8 bases had no gene match. The CDR3: CASSQEGQVGTEAFF. As DNA, the CDR3 is TGCGCCAGCAGCCAGGAGGGACAGGTTGGTACTGAAGCTTTCTTT.

The chain joins TRBV2 to TRBJ1-2; maybe TRBD1 (5 bases). V was trimmed by 2 bases and J by 3 bases, leaving 10 bases between them. Germline-derived CDR1 and CDR2 are SNHLY and FYNNEI. This CDR3 region has 14 residues. The DNA for the CDR3 is TGTGCCAGCAGTGAACTGACAGTTTACTATGGCTACACCTTC. It translates to CASSELTVYYGYTF. The whole variable domain, filled in from reference TRBV2 and TRBJ1-2, reads EPEVTQTPSHQVTQMGQEVILRCVPISNHLYFYWYRQILGQKVEFLVSFYNNEISEKSEIFDDQFSVERPDGSNFTLKIRSTKLEDSAMYFCASSELTVYYGYTFGSGTRLTVV.